The 30 T cell receptor beta chains in this list originate from one sample, sequenced in a study of quantifying T cell responses using KT2 cells. Study information: RNA was reverse transcribed with TCR alpha and beta constant-region primers.

Each cDNA got a UMI-containing oligo ligated at its 3' end. First-round PCR used 4 to 5 cycles and beta primers RC1.1 and RC1.2 covering TRBC1 and TRBC2. TCRdb recomputed calls from the UMI-ligation and nested PCR reads with MiXCR, one row per CDR3 protein. Of fewer than 45,000 distinct CDR3 sequences listed, over 15% are singletons. Material for sequencing was PBMCs spiked with cells of the T cell clone KT2. The source is a human donor.

The V gene is TRBV6-5, the J gene TRBJ1-1; tentatively, D is TRBD1 (5 bases). Looked up from germline, CDR1 is MNHEY and CDR2 is SVGAGI. The CDR3 runs 13 residues. V lost 4 bases, J lost 5 bases, and 11 bases lay in between. The CDR3 bases are TGTGCCAGCAGTTGGTCGACAGATACTGAAGCTTTCTTT. Its protein is CASSWSTDTEAFF.

This clonotype appeared a few times. The rearrangement uses TRBV7-9 and TRBJ1-5; TRBD1 aligns across 9 bases. CDR1 and CDR2 (germline): SEHNR, FQNEAQ (reference sequence). J was trimmed by 0 bases and V by 4 bases; bases with no gene match: 1. This CDR3 is 15 amino acids long. The CDR3 bases are TGTGCCAGCAGCTCGACAGGGGGTAGCAATCAGCCCCAGCATTTT. Protein: CASSSTGGSNQPQHF.

The V call is TRBV2, the J call TRBJ1-4, with D unresolved. The V gene's germline CDR1 is SNHLY and CDR2 FYNNEI. V was shortened by 4 bases and J by 6 bases, with 6 bases between the two germline ends. There are 12 residues in the CDR3. The CDR3 here is CASSVVYEKLFF. In DNA, the CDR3 is TGTGCCAGCAGTGTAGTATATGAAAAACTGTTTTTT.

Of note for this clonotype: Because it lacks the conserved phenylalanine or tryptophan at the end, this CDR3 is likely a read error. Because the CDR3's place on the DNA is in doubt, the DNA is left out and the CDR3 is given as listed by TCRdb. The rearrangement uses TRBV2 and TRBJ1-2; TRBD1, the D gene given by the table, was not confirmed from the DNA. The length of the CDR3 is 13 amino acids, counting both ends. Germline-derived CDR1 and CDR2 are SNHLY and FYNNEI. CDR3 loop: CASGGRGTGAIRL.

This clonotype was counted ten times or more. The chain uses TRBV30 and TRBJ2-1, with 8 positions matching TRBD1. This CDR3 is 15 amino acids long. Germline values: CDR1 GTSNPN, CDR2 SVGIG (reference sequence). V gave up 0 bases and J gave up 4 bases; unmatched junction bases: 5. In nucleotides, the CDR3 is TGTGCCTGGAGTGTAAGAACAGGGGGGTACAATGAGCAGTTCTTC. Its protein product is CAWSVRTGGYNEQFF.

The chain links TRBV12-3 or TRBV12-4 to TRBJ2-1, with no clear D. V gave up 3 bases and J gave up 0 bases, with 6 bases separating them. The CDR3 runs to 14 residues. The CDR3 region has the DNA TGTGCCAGCAGTTTCAGTAGCTCCTACAATGAGCAGTTCTTC. Protein product: CASSFSSSYNEQFF.

This clonotype was detected ten times or more. This chain uses TRBV12-3 or TRBV12-4 with TRBJ2-5; D call uncertain. Trimming took 5 bases from V and 4 from J, leaving 14 bases between them. The CDR3 is made up of 14 amino acids. The CDR3 sequence: CASSHSLSGETQYF. DNA for the CDR3: TGTGCCAGCAGTCACAGCCTCTCGGGAGAGACCCAGTACTTC.

This clonotype was recorded many times. The gene calls are TRBV20-1 and TRBJ2-1; no reliable D call. CDR3 length equals 12 residues. V was cut by 0 bases and J by 7 bases, with 7 bases left in between. CDR1 is DFQATT and CDR2 is SNEGSKA in the germline V gene (reference sequence). The CDR3 is CSAREPLNEQFF. CDR3 nucleotides: TGCAGTGCTAGAGAACCCTTAAATGAGCAGTTCTTC.

This clonotype was observed a single time. V gene TRBV4-1 combines with J gene TRBJ1-1; tentatively, D is TRBD1 (6 bases). This CDR3 comprises 15 residues. Trimming removed 4 bases at V and 1 base at J, with 13 bases between. Germline lookup yields CDR1 MGHRA and CDR2 YSYEKL. DNA for the CDR3: TGCGCCAGCAGCCCGGGGCAGGGGCCGAACACTGAAGCTTTCTTT. Amino acids: CASSPGQGPNTEAFF.

This clonotype was observed many times. The J gene is TRBJ2-1, the V gene TRBV29-1, with 7 nucleotides matching TRBD2. Germline V lookup: CDR1 SQVTM, CDR2 ANQGSEA. CDR3 length equals 14 residues. The V segment lost 7 bases and the J segment 1 base; nucleotides outside the gene matches: 7. The CDR3 loop reads CSAARGLSYNEQFF. The CDR3 nucleotides read TGCAGCGCAGCCCGGGGACTATCCTACAATGAGCAGTTCTTC.

This sequence joins TRBV12-3 or TRBV12-4 and TRBJ2-7; TRBD2 aligns across 10 bases. This CDR3 is built from 15 residues. The V gene end was trimmed by 0 bases and the J gene end by 4 bases; junction bases not matched to a gene: 3. The CDR3 bases are TGTGCCAGCAGTTTAGCTAGCGGGGGGTCGTACGAGCAGTACTTC. Protein product: CASSLASGGSYEQYF.

This clonotype occurred a few times. This sequence joins TRBV4-1 and TRBJ2-5; weak D call: TRBD1 (6 bases). This CDR3 contains 15 residues. Germline assignment: CDR1 MGHRA and CDR2 YSYEKL. The ends were cut back, 2 bases at V and 5 bases at J, with 15 bases in the middle. CDR3 bases: TGCGCCAGCAGCCAAAACAGGGACGTCCGGGAGACCCAGTACTTC. It translates to CASSQNRDVRETQYF.

This clonotype was observed many times. The J gene is TRBJ2-7, the V gene TRBV28, with 7 positions matching TRBD2. The germline V gene encodes CDR1 MDHEN and CDR2 SYDVKM. The CDR3 length is 12 residues. V dropped 1 base and J dropped 7; count of bases not matched to a gene: 1. The CDR3 nucleotides read TGTGCCAGCAGTTTATCAGCGGGAGAGCAGTACTTC. Its protein product is CASSLSAGEQYF.

Only a few counts were recorded for this clonotype. V gene TRBV12-3 or TRBV12-4 combines with J gene TRBJ1-1; 8 bases align to TRBD1. The junction had 7 bases not matched to a gene; V was cut back by 4 bases and J by 0 bases. CDR3 length: 16 residues. Written as DNA, the CDR3 is TGTGCCAGCAGTTCAGGGACAGGCAGAATGAACACTGAAGCTTTCTTT. Translation: CASSSGTGRMNTEAFF.

This clonotype was seen many times. The V gene is TRBV3-1, the J gene TRBJ2-5; D unclear. V lost 0 bases, J lost 9 bases, and 11 bases lay in between. The CDR3 loop spans 13 amino acids. Germline loops: CDR1 LGHDT, CDR2 YNNKEL (reference sequence). The CDR3 sequence: CASSQDVPSSQYF. Written as DNA, the CDR3 is TGTGCCAGCAGCCAAGATGTGCCTTCGTCCCAGTACTTC.

This clonotype occurred many times. This sequence joins TRBV6-2 or TRBV6-3 and TRBJ2-7; the D is unclear. V lost 6 bases and J lost 2, with 14 bases in between. This CDR3 is 14 amino acids long. The germline V gene has CDR1 MNHEY and CDR2 SVGEGT. Here the CDR3 reads CASSYLTGPYEQYF. CDR3 in DNA: TGTGCCAGCAGCTACCTGACCGGACCCTACGAGCAGTACTTC.

This clonotype occurred a few times. The chain recombines TRBV27 with TRBJ2-7; 9 bases are shared with TRBD1. Germline values: CDR1 MNHEY, CDR2 SMNVEV (reference sequence). J was trimmed by 1 base and V by 7 bases; bases with no gene match: 2. The CDR3 contains 13 residues. The CDR3 nucleotides read TGTGCCAGCAAAGACAGGGGGTCCTACGAGCAGTACTTC. Protein product: CASKDRGSYEQYF.

This clonotype appeared many times. The chain has TRBV6-6 and TRBJ2-3; D is unresolved. Deletions cut 6 bases from V and 1 base from J, with 11 bases between. The CDR3 contains 14 residues. Per germline, CDR1 MNHNY and CDR2 SVGAGI (reference sequence). CDR3 residues: CASSHRLGTDTQYF. The DNA for the CDR3 is TGTGCCAGCAGCCATCGACTGGGCACAGATACGCAGTATTTT.

This clonotype showed up just a few times. The gene calls are TRBV7-9 and TRBJ2-1; 9 bases are shared with TRBD2. This CDR3 region has 16 residues. Germline assignment: CDR1 SEHNR and CDR2 FQNEAQ (reference sequence). Trimming at V came to 0 bases and at J to 5 bases, leaving 5 bases not matched to a gene. Here the CDR3 reads CASSLARGRGHNEQFF. CDR3 DNA sequence: TGTGCCAGCAGCTTAGCGCGCGGGAGGGGCCACAATGAGCAGTTCTTC.

This clonotype turned up a few times. The rearrangement links TRBV27 to TRBJ2-1, with D perhaps assigned TRBD1 or TRBD2 (5 bases each). Germline values: CDR1 MNHEY, CDR2 SMNVEV (reference sequence). With 8 bases removed from V and 5 bases from J, the gap between germline ends came to 13 bases. The CDR3 is made up of 13 amino acids. For the CDR3, the DNA is TGTGCCAGCGGGACCAGGGAAGACAATGAGCAGTTCTTC. It encodes CASGTREDNEQFF.

The J gene is TRBJ1-1, the V gene TRBV7-9, with a tentative D call TRBD1 (5 bases). The V end was cut by 5 bases, the J end by 2 bases, with 18 bases between. The V gene's germline CDR1 is SEHNR and CDR2 FQNEAQ (reference sequence). CDR3 length: 16 amino acids. CDR3 protein: CASSPQRGGLNTEAFF. CDR3 DNA sequence: TGTGCCAGCAGCCCCCAGCGGGGCGGATTAAACACTGAAGCTTTCTTT.

This clonotype was recorded a few times. The V and J genes are TRBV7-9 and TRBJ2-5, with 8 bases matching TRBD2. This CDR3 has 15 amino acids. Trimming at V came to 2 bases and at J to 7 bases, leaving 9 bases not matched to a gene. Germline CDR1 reads SEHNR; CDR2 reads FQNEAQ (reference sequence). The CDR3 DNA follows: TGTGCCAGCAGCTTAAACGGGAGGGCCCGGAGGACCCAGTACTTC. Amino acid sequence: CASSLNGRARRTQYF.

V is TRBV4-1 and J is TRBJ2-1; 12 bases map to TRBD2. V lost 3 bases, J lost 8 bases, and 11 bases stayed unmatched. CDR3 length equals 17 residues. Germline V gene lookup returns CDR1 MGHRA and CDR2 YSYEKL. This CDR3 is CASSQAITSGGKYEQFF. The CDR3 coding sequence is TGCGCCAGCAGCCAGGCCATTACTAGCGGGGGGAAGTATGAGCAGTTCTTC.

In its sample, this clonotype was seen once. V usage is TRBV5-6 and J usage is TRBJ2-1, with D possibly TRBD2 on 6 matching bases. Germline CDR1 and CDR2: SGHDT and YYEEEE. The CDR3 runs 15 residues. V dropped 0 bases and J dropped 7 bases, with 14 bases sitting between them. CDR3 sequence: CASSLAGGLFNEQFF. CDR3 DNA: TGTGCCAGCAGCTTGGCCGGGGGACTGTTTAATGAGCAGTTCTTC.

This clonotype was detected many times. V usage is TRBV6-5 and J usage is TRBJ2-4; TRBD1 might be the D (5 bases). This CDR3 region has 15 residues. V lost 2 bases to trimming and J lost 0 bases, with 8 bases between them. CDR1 is MNHEY and CDR2 is SVGAGI in the germline V gene. CDR3 region: CASSYDRLAKNIQYF. The CDR3 DNA is TGTGCCAGCAGTTACGACAGACTAGCCAAAAACATTCAGTACTTC.

In this sample, this clonotype turned up a few times. The J gene is TRBJ1-2, the V gene TRBV23-1, with a possible D match to TRBD1 (6 bases). TRBV23-1 is recorded as an ORF, its role being uncertain. The CDR3 length is 14 residues. The V and J ends lost 2 bases and 1 base respectively, with 8 bases between them. As DNA, the CDR3 is TGCGCCAGCAGTCAACAGGGGTGTAACTATGGCTACACCTTC. This encodes CASSQQGCNYGYTF.

V is TRBV6-4 and J is TRBJ2-3; no definite D call. Germline CDR1 and CDR2: MRHNA and SNTAGT. The length of the CDR3 is 15 residues. Trimming cost V 2 bases and J 0 bases, with 9 bases left between them. The CDR3 nucleotides are TGTGCCAGCAGTGACACGGCGTCTAGCACAGATACGCAGTATTTT. Its translation: CASSDTASSTDTQYF.

V usage is TRBV14 and J usage is TRBJ1-1; possible D gene TRBD1, 6 bases. The CDR3 has 17 amino acids. Between the trimmed V and J ends, which lost 4 bases and 5 bases, there was a span of 23 bases. CDR1 is SGHDN, CDR2 FVKESK, per germline. The CDR3 protein is CASSPPWGQDKGTEAFF. DNA of the CDR3: TGTGCCAGCAGCCCCCCGTGGGGGCAGGATAAGGGTACTGAAGCTTTCTTT.

Only a few counts were recorded for this clonotype. One end of the junction does not line up with germline, which may come from a read error. The rearrangement links TRBV2 to TRBJ2-7, with 11 bases fitting TRBD1. Per the germline V gene, CDR1 is SNHLY and CDR2 is FYNNEI. This CDR3 region has 14 residues. The CDR3: CASREGQGAWEQYF. The CDR3, as DNA: TGTGCCAGCAGGGAAGGACAGGGGGCCTGGGAGCAGTACTTC. Full variable domain (rest looked up from reference TRBV2 and TRBJ2-7): EPEVTQTPSHQVTQMGQEVILRCVPISNHLYFYWYRQILGQKVEFLVSFYNNEISEKSEIFDDQFSVERPDGSNFTLKIRSTKLEDSAMYFCASREGQGAWEQYFGPGTRLTVT.

The chain joins TRBV20-1 to TRBJ1-6; TRBD1 might be the D (6 bases). Per germline, CDR1 DFQATT and CDR2 SNEGSKA (reference sequence). This CDR3 is built from 16 residues. V was trimmed by 2 bases and J by 10 bases, leaving 21 bases between them. The DNA for the CDR3 is TGCAGTGCTAGACTCAGCGGGGGGCGAGGCGACTCACCCCTCCACTTT. Protein: CSARLSGGRGDSPLHF.